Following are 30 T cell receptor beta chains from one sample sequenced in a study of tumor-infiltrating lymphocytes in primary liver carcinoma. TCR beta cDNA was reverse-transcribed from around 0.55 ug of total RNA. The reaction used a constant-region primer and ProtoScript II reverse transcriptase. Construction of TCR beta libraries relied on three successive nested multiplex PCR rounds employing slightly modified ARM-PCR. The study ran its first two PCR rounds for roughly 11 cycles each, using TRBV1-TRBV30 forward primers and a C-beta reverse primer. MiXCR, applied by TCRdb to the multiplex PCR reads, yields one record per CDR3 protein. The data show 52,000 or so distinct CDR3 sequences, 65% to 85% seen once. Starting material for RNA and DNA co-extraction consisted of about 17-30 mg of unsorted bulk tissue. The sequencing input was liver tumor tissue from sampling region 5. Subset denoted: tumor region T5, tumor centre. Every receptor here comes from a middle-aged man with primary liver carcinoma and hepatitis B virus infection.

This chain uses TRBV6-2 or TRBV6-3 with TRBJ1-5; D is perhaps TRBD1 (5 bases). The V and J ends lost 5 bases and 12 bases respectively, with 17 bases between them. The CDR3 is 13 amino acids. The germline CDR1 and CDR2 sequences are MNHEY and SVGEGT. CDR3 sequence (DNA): TGTGCCAGCAGTCAGACAGAGAATAAGCTCCAGCATTTT. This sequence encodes CASSQTENKLQHF.

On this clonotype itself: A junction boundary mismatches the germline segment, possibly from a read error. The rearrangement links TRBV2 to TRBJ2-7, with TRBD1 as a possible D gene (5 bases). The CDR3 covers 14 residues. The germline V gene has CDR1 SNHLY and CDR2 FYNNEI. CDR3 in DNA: TGTTCCAGCAGTGAAGGAATAAGGACAACTGAGCAGTACTTC. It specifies CSSSEGIRTTEQYF.

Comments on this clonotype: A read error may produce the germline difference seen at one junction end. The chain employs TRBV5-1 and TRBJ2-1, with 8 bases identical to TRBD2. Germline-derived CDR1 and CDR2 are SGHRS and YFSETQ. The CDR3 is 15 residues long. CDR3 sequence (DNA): TGCGCCAGCAACTTGATCCTCCGGGAGGGGGATGAACAGTTCTTC. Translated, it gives CASNLILREGDEQFF.

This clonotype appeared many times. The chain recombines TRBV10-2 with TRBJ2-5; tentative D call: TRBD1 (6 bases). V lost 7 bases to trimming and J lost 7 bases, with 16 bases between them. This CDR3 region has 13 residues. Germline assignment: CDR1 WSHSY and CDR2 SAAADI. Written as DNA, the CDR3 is TGCGCCAGCACCGGACAGCTTGGCATGACCCAGTACTTC. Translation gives CASTGQLGMTQYF.

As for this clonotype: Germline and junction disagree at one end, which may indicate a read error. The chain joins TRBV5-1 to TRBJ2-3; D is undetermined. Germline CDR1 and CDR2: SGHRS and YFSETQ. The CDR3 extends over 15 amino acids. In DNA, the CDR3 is TGCGCCAGCAACTTGGCCAGCGCCAGCACAGATACACAGTATTTT. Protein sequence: CASNLASASTDTQYF.

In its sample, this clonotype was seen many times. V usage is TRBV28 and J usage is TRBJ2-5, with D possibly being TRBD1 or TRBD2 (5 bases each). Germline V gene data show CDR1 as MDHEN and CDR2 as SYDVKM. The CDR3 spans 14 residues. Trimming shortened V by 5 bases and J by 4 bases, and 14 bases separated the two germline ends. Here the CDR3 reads CASSTPVGTETQYF. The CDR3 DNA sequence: TGTGCCAGCAGTACCCCCGTTGGGACAGAGACCCAGTACTTC.

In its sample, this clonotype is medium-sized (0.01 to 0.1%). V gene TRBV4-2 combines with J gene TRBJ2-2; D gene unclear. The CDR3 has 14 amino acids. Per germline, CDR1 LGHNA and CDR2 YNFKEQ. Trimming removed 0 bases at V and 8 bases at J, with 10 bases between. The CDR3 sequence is CASSQDQVGGELFF. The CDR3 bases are TGTGCCAGCAGCCAAGATCAGGTGGGAGGGGAGCTGTTTTTT.

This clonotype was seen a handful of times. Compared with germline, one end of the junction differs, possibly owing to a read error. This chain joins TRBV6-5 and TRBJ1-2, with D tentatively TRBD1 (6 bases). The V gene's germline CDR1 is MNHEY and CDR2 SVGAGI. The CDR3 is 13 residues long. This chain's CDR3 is CASRGDKTYGYSF. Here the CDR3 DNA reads TGCGCCAGCAGAGGGGACAAGACGTATGGCTACTCCTTC.

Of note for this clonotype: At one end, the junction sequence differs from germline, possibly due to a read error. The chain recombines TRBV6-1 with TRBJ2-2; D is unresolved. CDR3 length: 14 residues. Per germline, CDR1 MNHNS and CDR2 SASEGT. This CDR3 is CASSGLGITGELFF. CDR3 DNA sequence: TGTGCAAGCAGTGGGTTAGGGATCACCGGGGAGCTGTTTTTT.

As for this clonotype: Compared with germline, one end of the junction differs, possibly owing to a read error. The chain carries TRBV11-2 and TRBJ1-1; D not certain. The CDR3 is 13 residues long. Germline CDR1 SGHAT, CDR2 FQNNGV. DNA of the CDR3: TGTGCCAACAGCCTCGGGGAGAACACTGAAGTTTTCTTT. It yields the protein CANSLGENTEVFF.

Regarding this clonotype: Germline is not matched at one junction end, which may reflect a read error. CDR3 in amino acids: CASSRSGEGQTEVFF. CDR3 nucleotides: TGCGCCAGTAGCCGATCAGGGGAGGGACAGACTGAAGTTTTCTTT. The chain joins TRBV4-1 to TRBJ1-1; 7 bases are a match to TRBD1. CDR3 length: 15 amino acids. Germline lookup yields CDR1 MGHRA and CDR2 YSYEKL.

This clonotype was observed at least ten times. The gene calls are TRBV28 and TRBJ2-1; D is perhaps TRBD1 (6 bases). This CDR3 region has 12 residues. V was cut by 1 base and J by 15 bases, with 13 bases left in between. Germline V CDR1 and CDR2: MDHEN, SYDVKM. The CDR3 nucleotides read TGTGCCAGCAGTTTATCCAGGGGCCCTTTGTTCTTC. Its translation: CASSLSRGPLFF. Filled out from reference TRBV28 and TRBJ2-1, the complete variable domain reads DVKVTQSSRYLVKRTGEKVFLECVQDMDHENMFWYRQDPGLGLRLIYFSYDVKMKEKGDIPEGYSVSREKKERFSLILESASTNQTSMYLCASSLSRGPLFFGPGTRLTVL.

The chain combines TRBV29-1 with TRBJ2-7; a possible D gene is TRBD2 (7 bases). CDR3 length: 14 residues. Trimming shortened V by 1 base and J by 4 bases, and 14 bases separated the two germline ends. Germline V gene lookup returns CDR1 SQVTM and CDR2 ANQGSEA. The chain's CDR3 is CSVEGAGRGYEQYF. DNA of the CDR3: TGCAGCGTTGAAGGAGCGGGGAGGGGGTACGAGCAGTACTTC.

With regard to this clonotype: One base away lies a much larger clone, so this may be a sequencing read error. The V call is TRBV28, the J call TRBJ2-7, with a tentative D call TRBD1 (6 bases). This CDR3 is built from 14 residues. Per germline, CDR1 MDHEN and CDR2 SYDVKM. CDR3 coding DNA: TGTGCCAGCAGCCCAACCGGACAGTCCTACAAGCAGTACTTC. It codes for CASSPTGQSYKQYF.

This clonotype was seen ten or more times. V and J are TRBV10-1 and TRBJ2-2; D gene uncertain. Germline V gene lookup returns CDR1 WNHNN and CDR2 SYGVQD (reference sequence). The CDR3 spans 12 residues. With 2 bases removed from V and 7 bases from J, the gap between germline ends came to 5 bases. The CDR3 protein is CASSEINGELFF. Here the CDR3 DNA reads TGCGCCAGCAGTGAGATAAACGGGGAGCTGTTTTTT.

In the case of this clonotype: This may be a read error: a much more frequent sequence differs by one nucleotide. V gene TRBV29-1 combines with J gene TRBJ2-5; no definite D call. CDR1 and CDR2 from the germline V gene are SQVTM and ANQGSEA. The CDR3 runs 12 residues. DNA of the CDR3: TGCAGCGTTCCGCTGAGCGTGGAGACCCTGTACTTC. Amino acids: CSVPLSVETLYF.

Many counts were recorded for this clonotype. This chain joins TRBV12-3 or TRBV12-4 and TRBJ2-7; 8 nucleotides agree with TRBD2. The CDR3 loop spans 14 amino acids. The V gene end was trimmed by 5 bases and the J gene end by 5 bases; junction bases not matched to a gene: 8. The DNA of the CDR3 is TGTGCCAGCAGTCCAGCGGGAGTAAGGAACGAGCAGTACTTC. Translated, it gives CASSPAGVRNEQYF.

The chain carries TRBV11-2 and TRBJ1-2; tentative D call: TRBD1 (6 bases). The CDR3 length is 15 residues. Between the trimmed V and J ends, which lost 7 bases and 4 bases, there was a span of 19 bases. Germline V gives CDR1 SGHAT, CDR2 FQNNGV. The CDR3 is CASNPIQGSGYGYTF. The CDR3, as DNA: TGTGCCAGCAACCCAATACAGGGATCGGGCTATGGCTACACCTTC.

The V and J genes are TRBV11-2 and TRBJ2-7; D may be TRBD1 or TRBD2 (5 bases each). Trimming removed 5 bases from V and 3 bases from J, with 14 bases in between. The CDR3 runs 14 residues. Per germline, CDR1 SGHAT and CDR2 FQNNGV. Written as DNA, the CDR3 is TGTGCCAGCAGCATACTAACAGGAGGCTACGAGCAGTACTTC. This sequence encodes CASSILTGGYEQYF.

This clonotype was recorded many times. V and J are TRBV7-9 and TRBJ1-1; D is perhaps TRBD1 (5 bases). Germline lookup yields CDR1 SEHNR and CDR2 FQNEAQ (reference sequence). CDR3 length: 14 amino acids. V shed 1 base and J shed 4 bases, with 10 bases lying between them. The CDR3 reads CASSLDGGGTEAFF. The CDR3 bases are TGTGCCAGCAGCTTAGATGGGGGAGGCACTGAAGCTTTCTTT.

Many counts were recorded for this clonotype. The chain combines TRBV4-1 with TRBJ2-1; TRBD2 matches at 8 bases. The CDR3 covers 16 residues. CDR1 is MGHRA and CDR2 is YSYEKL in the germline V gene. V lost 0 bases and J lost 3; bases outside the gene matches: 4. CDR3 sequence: CASSQEAGDVYNEQFF. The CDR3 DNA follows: TGCGCCAGCAGCCAAGAAGCGGGAGACGTCTACAATGAGCAGTTCTTC.

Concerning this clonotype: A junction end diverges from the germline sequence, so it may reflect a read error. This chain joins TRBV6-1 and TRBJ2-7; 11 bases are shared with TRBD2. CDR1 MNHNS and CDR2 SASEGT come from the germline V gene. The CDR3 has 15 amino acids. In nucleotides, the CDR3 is TGTACCAGCAGTACCGGGACTAGCGGCTCCTGCGAGCAGTACTTC. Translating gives CTSSTGTSGSCEQYF.

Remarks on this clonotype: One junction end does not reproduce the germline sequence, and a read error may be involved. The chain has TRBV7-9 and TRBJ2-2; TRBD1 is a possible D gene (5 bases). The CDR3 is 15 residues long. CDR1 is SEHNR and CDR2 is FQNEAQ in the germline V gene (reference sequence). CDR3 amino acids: CDSTMTGQNTGELFF. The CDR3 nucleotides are TGTGACAGCACCATGACTGGACAGAACACCGGGGAGCTGTTTTTT.

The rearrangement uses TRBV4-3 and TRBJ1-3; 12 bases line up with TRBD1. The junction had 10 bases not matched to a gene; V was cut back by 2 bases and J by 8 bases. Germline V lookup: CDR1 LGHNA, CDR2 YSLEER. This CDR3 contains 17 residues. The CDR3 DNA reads TGCGCCAGCAGCCAAACACCGGGACAGGGGGCTGGGGACACCATATATTTT. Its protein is CASSQTPGQGAGDTIYF.

The CDR3 protein is CSVSDNEQFF. The CDR3 nucleotides are TGCAGCGTATCGGACAATGAGCAGTTCTTC. This chain links TRBV29-1 with TRBJ2-1, with no clear D. The germline CDR1 and CDR2 sequences are SQVTM and ANQGSEA. V shed 6 bases and J shed 5 bases, with 5 bases lying between them. The CDR3 runs 10 residues.

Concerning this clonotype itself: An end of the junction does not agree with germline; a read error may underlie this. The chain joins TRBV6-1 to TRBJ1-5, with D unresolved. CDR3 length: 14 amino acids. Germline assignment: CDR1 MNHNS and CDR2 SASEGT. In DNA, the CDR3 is TGTACCAGCATTGAGGCGAGGGAAAAGGCGCCTCAACATTTT. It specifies CTSIEAREKAPQHF.

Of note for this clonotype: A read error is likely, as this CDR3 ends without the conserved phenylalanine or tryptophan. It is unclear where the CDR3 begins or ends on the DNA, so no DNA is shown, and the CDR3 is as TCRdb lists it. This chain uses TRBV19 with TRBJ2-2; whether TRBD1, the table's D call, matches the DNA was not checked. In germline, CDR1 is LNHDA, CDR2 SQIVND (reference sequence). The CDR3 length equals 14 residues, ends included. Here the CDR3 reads CASRPVGGTGELFL.

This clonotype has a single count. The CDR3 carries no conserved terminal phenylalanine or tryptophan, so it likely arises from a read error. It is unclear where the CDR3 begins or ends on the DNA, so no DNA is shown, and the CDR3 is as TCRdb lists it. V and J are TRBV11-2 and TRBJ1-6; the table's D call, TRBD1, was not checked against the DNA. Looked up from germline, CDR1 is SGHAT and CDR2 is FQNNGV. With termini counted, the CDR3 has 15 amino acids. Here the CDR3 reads CASSASQAANSPIHY.

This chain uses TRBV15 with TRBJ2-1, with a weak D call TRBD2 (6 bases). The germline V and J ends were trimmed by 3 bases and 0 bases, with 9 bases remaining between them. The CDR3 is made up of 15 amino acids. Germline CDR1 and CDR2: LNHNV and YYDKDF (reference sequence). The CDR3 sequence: CATSRRDFSYNEQFF. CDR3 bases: TGTGCCACCAGCAGGAGGGACTTCTCCTACAATGAGCAGTTCTTC.

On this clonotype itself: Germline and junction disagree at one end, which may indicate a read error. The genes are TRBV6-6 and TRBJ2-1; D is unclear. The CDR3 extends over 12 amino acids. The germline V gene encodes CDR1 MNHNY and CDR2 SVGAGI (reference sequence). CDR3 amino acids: CASSYSSNEQSF. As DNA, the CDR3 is TGTGCCAGCAGTTACTCGTCAAATGAGCAGTCCTTC.